These T cell receptor beta chains were read from a single sample in a study of early T cells in non-severe SARS-CoV-2 infection. TCRdb re-called the 5' RACE reads through MiXCR, storing one row per CDR3 protein. The data hold tens of thousands of distinct CDR3 sequences, with around 5.7% observed a single time. Specimen: whole blood. Receptor source: an adult who was a healthcare worker with PCR-confirmed SARS-CoV-2 infection or an uninfected control (not recorded which). Both conserved end residues are part of each CDR3. The D gene is left open where the match is weak. For some rows the clone size is stated as once, few or many, or as a class when expanded; others skip it.

CASSAVTGSGEQFF | TGTGCCAGCAGTGCGGTGACAGGGTCGGGTGAGCAGTTCTTC | TRBD1 | TRBJ2-1 | TRBV6-6 | .
CATSDQGQGHDEQFF | TGTGCCACCAGTGATCAGGGACAGGGTCATGATGAGCAGTTCTTC | TRBD1 | TRBJ2-1 | TRBV24-1 | many
CASSGTRSSYEQYF | TGTGCCAGCAGCGGGACCAGGAGCTCCTACGAGCAGTACTTC | . | TRBJ2-7 | TRBV6-5 | many
CASERATEKVYNEQFF | TGTGCCAGCGAGAGAGCGACAGAAAAAGTATACAATGAGCAGTTCTTC | . | TRBJ2-1 | TRBV11-2 | many
CASSYGLGPFSYNEQFF | TGTGCCAGCAGTTACGGGCTTGGACCTTTCTCCTACAATGAGCAGTTCTTC | . | TRBJ2-1 | TRBV6-5 | .
CASSWRDPTDTQYF | TGTGCCAGCAGTTGGAGGGACCCCACAGATACGCAGTATTTT | . | TRBJ2-3 | TRBV27 | many
CASSPRGADYGYTF | TGTGCCAGCAGCCCCCGGGGGGCTGACTATGGCTACACCTTC | . | TRBJ1-2 | TRBV12-3/TRBV12-4 | many
CASRQGRVPNEQFF | TGTGCCAGCAGACAAGGGCGGGTTCCGAATGAGCAGTTCTTC | . | TRBJ2-1 | TRBV7-2 | .
CASSSHGETEPQHF | TGTGCCAGCAGCTCCCACGGAGAGACGGAGCCCCAGCATTTT | . | TRBJ1-5 | TRBV5-5 | few
CASSYGPLGKLFF | TGTGCCAGCAGTTACGGACCCCTAGGAAAACTGTTTTTT | . | TRBJ1-4 | TRBV6-5 | many
CASSQEEGLGSPLHF | TGCGCCAGCAGCCAAGAGGAGGGTTTAGGGTCACCCCTCCACTTT | . | TRBJ1-6 | TRBV4-3 | many
CASSPRPSGNTIYF | TGTGCCAGCAGCCCGAGACCCTCTGGAAACACCATATATTTT | . | TRBJ1-3 | TRBV3-1 | .
CASSYLETGSGYTF | TGTGCCAGCAGTTACCTCGAGACAGGGAGTGGCTACACCTTC | TRBD1 | TRBJ1-2 | TRBV6-2/TRBV6-3 | many
CASSQDLKGGESTDTQYF | TGCGCCAGCAGCCAAGATCTTAAGGGCGGGGAGAGCACAGATACGCAGTATTTT | . | TRBJ2-3 | TRBV4-1 | many
CASSSMGEIEQFF | TGTGCCAGCAGCTCGATGGGTGAGATTGAGCAGTTCTTC | . | TRBJ2-1 | TRBV7-9 | many
CASSEAGASGNTIYF | TGTGCCAGCAGTGAAGCAGGGGCCTCTGGAAACACCATATATTTT | . | TRBJ1-3 | TRBV2 | .
CASSPPTGSGANVLTF | TGTGCCAGCTCACCACCGACGGGCTCTGGGGCCAACGTCCTGACTTTC | . | TRBJ2-6 | TRBV18 | few
CASSLQAGPYEQYF | TGTGCCAGCAGTTTACAGGCCGGTCCCTACGAGCAGTACTTC | . | TRBJ2-7 | TRBV28 | many
CASLGGFEQFF | TGTGCCAGCCTGGGAGGGTTTGAGCAGTTCTTC | TRBD2 | TRBJ2-1 | TRBV7-9 | many
CAAGTGALYNEQFF | TGTGCCGCCGGGACAGGGGCTTTATACAATGAGCAGTTCTTC | TRBD1 | TRBJ2-1 | TRBV10-3 | few
CASSDSDNSPLHF | TGTGCCAGCAGTGACTCGGATAATTCACCCCTCCACTTT | . | TRBJ1-6 | TRBV6-4 | many
CASSFLSPGGYNEQFF | TGTGCCAGCAGTTTTCTCTCACCGGGGGGCTACAATGAGCAGTTCTTC | TRBD2 | TRBJ2-1 | TRBV12-3/TRBV12-4 | many
CASSSVGRREAYGYTF | TGTGCCAGCAGCTCCGTAGGGCGCAGGGAGGCCTACGGCTACACCTTC | . | TRBJ1-2 | TRBV7-8 | many
CASSRTGNAGSYEQYF | TGTGCCAGCAGCCGGACAGGCAACGCGGGCTCCTACGAGCAGTACTTC | TRBD1 | TRBJ2-7 | TRBV19 | .
CASSLFPSSGANVLTF | TGTGCCAGCAGTTTATTTCCCAGCTCTGGGGCCAACGTCCTGACTTTC | . | TRBJ2-6 | TRBV27 | few
CASSVTGTTNEKLFF | TGTGCCAGCAGCGTAACCGGGACAACTAATGAAAAACTGTTTTTT | . | TRBJ1-4 | TRBV6-2/TRBV6-3 | many
CASSSPGTNHQETQYF | TGTGCCAGCAGTTCTCCCGGGACGAATCATCAAGAGACCCAGTACTTC | . | TRBJ2-5 | TRBV27 | .
CASSFDRAPDNEQFF | TGTGCCAGCAGCTTTGACCGGGCCCCTGACAATGAGCAGTTCTTC | . | TRBJ2-1 | TRBV7-8 | few
CASRPSGTSTDTQYF | TGTGCCAGCAGACCCTCCGGGACTAGCACAGATACGCAGTATTTT | . | TRBJ2-3 | TRBV11-2 | many
CASSLQSSGGSYEQYF | TGCGCCAGCAGCCTTCAATCTAGCGGGGGGTCCTACGAGCAGTACTTC | TRBD2 | TRBJ2-7 | TRBV5-1 | few
CASSVRGQRDNSPLHF | TGTGCCAGCAGTGTGCGGGGACAAAGGGATAATTCACCCCTCCACTTT | . | TRBJ1-6 | TRBV2 | few
CASNSALVGTEAFF | TGTGCCAGCAACTCGGCCCTGGTAGGGACTGAAGCTTTCTTT | . | TRBJ1-1 | TRBV19 | .
CSAEGVNTEAFF | TGCAGCGCCGAGGGGGTAAACACTGAAGCTTTCTTT | . | TRBJ1-1 | TRBV29-1 | many
CASSGGQANTDTQYF | TGCGCCAGCAGCGGCGGACAGGCAAACACAGATACGCAGTATTTT | TRBD1 | TRBJ2-3 | TRBV10-2 | few
CASSLGLAGAFYNEQFF | TGTGCCAGCAGCCTGGGGTTAGCGGGGGCGTTCTACAATGAGCAGTTCTTC | TRBD2 | TRBJ2-1 | TRBV7-8 | few
CASSESGLYEQYF | TGCGCCAGCAGTGAGTCGGGCCTCTACGAGCAGTACTTC | . | TRBJ2-7 | TRBV10-1 | many
CASSEFGQGPRKEQYF | TGTGCCAGCAGTGAGTTTGGACAGGGGCCTAGGAAAGAGCAGTACTTC | TRBD1 | TRBJ2-7 | TRBV2 | many
CASSYSALTTDEQYF | TGTGCCAGCAGTTACTCGGCTCTAACGACGGACGAGCAGTACTTC | . | TRBJ2-7 | TRBV6-2/TRBV6-3 | many
CASKTGGLEAFF | TGTGCCAGTAAGACAGGGGGCTTGGAAGCTTTCTTT | TRBD1 | TRBJ1-1 | TRBV19 | .
CASSQDPGRDDETQYF | TGTGCCAGCAGCCAAGATCCGGGGAGGGACGACGAGACCCAGTACTTC | . | TRBJ2-5 | TRBV3-2 | many
CSVAGTGLDQPQHF | TGCAGCGTAGCCGGGACAGGGTTGGATCAGCCCCAGCATTTT | TRBD1 | TRBJ1-5 | TRBV29-1 | many
CASRVGQGAFYEQYF | TGTGCCAGCAGGGTCGGACAGGGGGCCTTTTACGAGCAGTACTTC | TRBD1 | TRBJ2-7 | TRBV12-3/TRBV12-4 | many
CASSGAGHQPYNEQFF | TGTGCCAGCAGCGGCGCGGGACACCAACCCTACAATGAGCAGTTCTTC | . | TRBJ2-1 | TRBV6-6 | many
CASWTDVSSYEQYF | TGTGCCAGCTGGACGGATGTTAGCTCCTACGAGCAGTACTTC | . | TRBJ2-7 | TRBV2 | many
CASSTTTNSYEQYF | TGTGCCAGCAGTACGACGACCAATTCCTACGAGCAGTACTTC | . | TRBJ2-7 | TRBV28 | .
CASSRSGPSGGEKLFF | TGTGCCAGCAGCCGCTCCGGGCCATCTGGAGGTGAAAAACTGTTTTTT | . | TRBJ1-4 | TRBV5-5 | .
CASSTPGQGAETQYF | TGTGCCAGCAGTACACCGGGACAGGGTGCGGAGACCCAGTACTTC | TRBD1 | TRBJ2-5 | TRBV2 | many
CASSLDPLAGGPSTDTQYF | TGTGCCAGCAGCTTAGACCCACTAGCGGGGGGCCCTAGCACAGATACGCAGTATTTT | TRBD2 | TRBJ2-3 | TRBV7-2 | many